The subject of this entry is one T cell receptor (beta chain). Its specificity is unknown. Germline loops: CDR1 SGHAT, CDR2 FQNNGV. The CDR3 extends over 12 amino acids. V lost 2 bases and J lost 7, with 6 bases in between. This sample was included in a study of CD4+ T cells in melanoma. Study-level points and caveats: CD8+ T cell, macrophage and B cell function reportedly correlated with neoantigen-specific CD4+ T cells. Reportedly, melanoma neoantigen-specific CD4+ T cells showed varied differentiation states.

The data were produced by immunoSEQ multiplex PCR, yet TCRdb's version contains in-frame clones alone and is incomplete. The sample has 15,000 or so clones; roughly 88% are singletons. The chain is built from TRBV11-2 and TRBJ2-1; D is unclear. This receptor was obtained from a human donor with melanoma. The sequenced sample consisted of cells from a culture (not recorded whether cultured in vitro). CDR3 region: CASSLLGNEQFF. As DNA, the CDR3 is TGTGCCAGCAGCTTATTAGGAAATGAGCAGTTCTTC.